This TCR beta chain was identified in a study of human T cells and chemical hapten exposure. In the study overall: Patch tests put 0.01% DPC on the upper back, read at 6 days. General study results and limits: Once DPC sensitization occurred, TCRs above 1 in 1000 frequency showed no change.

Indicated time point: pre-sensitization, week 0. The treatment denotes: therapeutic diphenylcyclopropenone sensitization with weekly scalp DPC. People who gave samples had alopecia, were 18 to 70 years old, and were suitable for DPC. The CDR3 sequence is 14 residues long. Trimming removed 5 bases from V and 1 base from J, with 11 bases in between. Germline CDR1 is SGHTA and CDR2 is FQGTGA. This clonotype has a count of ten or more. No antigen is known for it. What the library attached to individual cDNA molecules were unique molecular identifiers. MiXCR was run by TCRdb on the RACE reads, yielding one entry per CDR3 protein. The table shows 200,000 to 300,000 distinct CDR3 sequences, with about 8.6% occurring only once.

The chain joins TRBV7-3 to TRBJ1-2; D perhaps matches TRBD1 (6 bases). The material was whole blood, obtained in connection with sensitization to the hapten diphenylcyclopropenone (DPC). This TCR was sampled from a woman in her thirties or forties with alopecia areata. Some clones in this sample may be carry-over from other donors' samples. CDR3 sequence (DNA): TGTGCCAGCAGCCCCCAGGGACATAACTATGGCTACACCTTC. Its translation: CASSPQGHNYGYTF.